This section outlines one T cell receptor (beta chain) sequence together with its context. The antigen this receptor binds is unknown. No base qualities exist here, and no much larger clone lies one base off it. This entry belongs to a study of CD4+ T cells in melanoma (dated by TCRdb to between 2021 and 2024). For context, the study as a whole: The study investigated neoantigen-specific CD4+ T cells in human melanoma.

The method behind the library was the immunoSEQ multiplex PCR assay. Entries here come from immuneACCESS through TCRdb and include only in-frame sequences with V and J called. Some clones fail to appear in such tables; in the studies checked, an unresolved V gene covers under half of the shortfall, and the cause of the remainder is unknown. The sample table lists a few thousand clones, around 66% of them with a count of one. The top ten clones comprise around 30% of the sample. The paper's findings and limits, for the study overall: The report described a correlation between neoantigen-specific CD4+ T cells and the function of CD8+ T cells, macrophages and B cells. Neoantigen-specific CD4+ T cells in melanoma were reported to show diverse differentiation states.

In the germline V gene (reference sequence), CDR1 corresponds to SEHNR and CDR2 to FQNEAQ. V is clipped by 6 bases and J by 3 bases, and the sequence between their germline boundaries is 8 bases long. Inclusive of the bounding cysteine and phenylalanine, the CDR3 is 12 residues long. Only CDR3 DNA is held: 36 bases, read in frame from base 1. Donors were patients with melanoma. The receptor's source is a human donor with melanoma. The sequenced material came from cells from a culture (not recorded whether cultured in vitro). The sequence is built from TRBV7-9 and TRBJ1-1, with no D gene named confidently. In nucleotide form, the sequence is TGTGCCAGCAGTTCTTGGGACACTGAAGCTTTCTTT. Translated, it reads CASSSWDTEAFF.